The 32 T cell receptor beta chains below were found in one sample sequenced in a study of technical replicates of blood from several donors (dated by TCRdb to between 2016 and 2019). Library preparation was by the immunoSEQ multiplex PCR assay. The table was pulled from immuneACCESS by TCRdb, which kept in-frame rearrangements only. Such tables lose some clones; where checked, under half of the loss comes from unresolved V genes, and the rest has no known cause. Counted in this sample were roughly 71,000 clones; around 95% of them appeared once. The leading ten clones occupy 0.24% of the sample. Sequences were obtained from T cells isolated from PBMCs. The source is a human donor in good health.

The chain carries TRBV4-1 and TRBJ1-2, with 10 bases lining up with TRBD1. This CDR3 has 16 residues. The germline V gene encodes CDR1 MGHRA and CDR2 YSYEKL. The V segment lost 2 bases and the J segment 1 base; nucleotides outside the gene matches: 4. The CDR3 spells CASSQTTGGLNYGYTF. The CDR3, as DNA: TGCGCCAGCAGCCAAACGACAGGGGGCCTTAACTATGGCTACACCTTC.

V and J are TRBV5-1 and TRBJ1-1; 11 nucleotides match TRBD1. Germline V gives CDR1 SGHRS, CDR2 YFSETQ. V was pared by 7 bases and J by 4 bases, with 3 bases of the junction left unmatched. CDR3 length equals 13 residues. CDR3 sequence (DNA): TGCGCCAGCTGGGACAGGGGGAGCACTGAAGCTTTCTTT. It encodes CASWDRGSTEAFF.

CDR3 DNA: TGTGCCAGCAGCTCCAACCAAATCGACAGGGCTCTTATTAATGAGCAGTTCTTC. It is translated as CASSSNQIDRALINEQFF. The chain combines TRBV11-2 with TRBJ2-1, with 7 bases fitting TRBD1. The V and J ends lost 4 bases and 7 bases, in that order; junction bases with no gene match: 19. Germline CDR1 and CDR2: SGHAT and FQNNGV. This CDR3 has 18 amino acids. Drawing the rest from reference TRBV11-2 and TRBJ2-1, the complete variable domain is EAGVAQSPRYKIIEKRQSVAFWCNPISGHATLYWYQQILGQGPKLLIQFQNNGVVDDSQLPKDRFSAERLKGVDSTLKIQPAKLEDSAVYLCASSSNQIDRALINEQFFGPGTRLTVL.

The chain combines TRBV27 with TRBJ2-7; TRBD1 matches at 8 bases. The length of the CDR3 is 15 residues. Trimming at V came to 5 bases and at J to 4 bases, leaving 10 bases not matched to a gene. Germline values: CDR1 MNHEY, CDR2 SMNVEV (reference sequence). CDR3 sequence (DNA): TGTGCCAGCAGTGTCACAGGGGGTAAACGATACGAGCAGTACTTC. Translating gives CASSVTGGKRYEQYF.

The chain is built from TRBV6-4 and TRBJ2-1; 7 bases line up with TRBD2. The CDR3 spans 14 residues. After removal of 4 bases from V and 7 bases from J, the junction contained 7 bases not matched to a gene. Looked up from germline, CDR1 is MRHNA and CDR2 is SNTAGT. CDR3 sequence (DNA): TGTGCCAGCAGTGTAGAGGGAGGGCCTAATGAGCAGTTCTTC. It specifies CASSVEGGPNEQFF.

The chain employs TRBV5-1 and TRBJ2-1; 10 nucleotides match TRBD1. This CDR3 is 14 amino acids long. The V segment lost 5 bases and the J segment 6 bases; nucleotides outside the gene matches: 5. CDR1 and CDR2 from the germline V gene are SGHRS and YFSETQ. CDR3 sequence reads: CASSLDRGPNEQFF. CDR3 in DNA: TGCGCCAGCAGTCTAGACAGGGGGCCCAATGAGCAGTTCTTC.

The gene calls are TRBV19 and TRBJ2-2; TRBD1 agrees at 7 bases. The trim removed 6 bases at V and 0 bases at J, leaving 1 base unmatched. The germline V gene encodes CDR1 LNHDA and CDR2 SQIVND (reference sequence). There are 14 residues in the CDR3. The CDR3 region is CASSGTANTGELFF. The DNA for the CDR3 is TGTGCCAGTAGCGGGACAGCGAACACCGGGGAGCTGTTTTTT.

The chain recombines TRBV5-1 with TRBJ2-7; 13 bases are shared with TRBD2. V dropped 0 bases and J dropped 6; count of bases not matched to a gene: 12. The CDR3 has 18 residues. Per germline, CDR1 SGHRS and CDR2 YFSETQ. CDR3 region: CASSLAVKLAGGTGEQYF. For the CDR3, the DNA is TGCGCCAGCAGCTTGGCCGTTAAACTAGCGGGGGGGACTGGCGAGCAGTACTTC.

This chain uses TRBV6-5 with TRBJ1-2, with D possibly matching TRBD1 (6 bases). The germline CDR1 and CDR2 sequences are MNHEY and SVGAGI. This CDR3 has 13 residues. Trimming left V 2 bases short and J 8 bases short, with 12 bases between. The CDR3 DNA sequence: TGTGCCAGCAGTTACCAGGGGCGGACCGGCTACACCTTC. It translates to CASSYQGRTGYTF.

The chain links TRBV2 to TRBJ2-7; TRBD1 agrees at 12 bases. Germline CDR1 and CDR2: SNHLY and FYNNEI. Germline trimming cut 6 bases from V and 7 bases from J; bases unmatched to any gene: 10. This CDR3 contains 15 residues. The CDR3 is CASRGMGQGAEEQYF. In DNA, the CDR3 is TGTGCCAGCAGGGGCATGGGACAGGGGGCTGAAGAGCAGTACTTC.

This chain links TRBV10-3 with TRBJ1-5, with 9 bases fitting TRBD1. V shed 6 bases and J 5 bases; nucleotides not matched to a gene: 5. CDR1 and CDR2 (germline): ENHRY, SYGVKD. The CDR3 loop spans 14 amino acids. For the CDR3, the DNA is TGTGCCATCAGCCTTACAGGGGGCGATCAGCCCCAGCATTTT. Translating gives CAISLTGGDQPQHF.

The CDR3 spells CASTQTSYEQFF. The CDR3 coding sequence is TGTGCCAGCACTCAGACTAGCTATGAGCAGTTCTTC. This chain joins TRBV2 and TRBJ2-1; the match to TRBD2 covers 7 bases. CDR3 size: 12 residues. Germline V gene sequence: CDR1 SNHLY, CDR2 FYNNEI. V lost 7 bases to trimming and J lost 8 bases; unmatched junction nucleotides: 5.

V gene TRBV28 combines with J gene TRBJ1-2; D gene uncertain. V was clipped by 8 bases and J by 4 bases, with 14 bases between them. Germline V gene data show CDR1 as MDHEN and CDR2 as SYDVKM. The CDR3 runs 13 residues. The CDR3 sequence is CASESQSFYGYTF. CDR3 bases: TGTGCCAGCGAATCACAGTCGTTCTATGGCTACACCTTC.

The chain has TRBV28 and TRBJ1-1, with D possibly matching TRBD1 (6 bases). Trimming took off 6 bases at V and 3 bases at J, with 20 bases between the two ends. The CDR3 has 16 amino acids. Germline CDR1 and CDR2: MDHEN and SYDVKM. The CDR3 coding sequence is TGTGCCAGCAGCCAACCTTGGCAGGGGTCCGACACTGAAGCTTTCTTT. Translated, it gives CASSQPWQGSDTEAFF.

The chain employs TRBV4-2 and TRBJ2-3; TRBD2 matches 11 bases. CDR1 and CDR2 from the germline V gene are LGHNA and YNFKEQ. This CDR3 region has 18 residues. V was pared by 4 bases and J by 5 bases, with 14 bases of the junction left unmatched. The DNA of the CDR3 is TGTGCCAGCAGCCCCCAACTCTTCGGGGGGACTAGCGGAGATACGCAGTATTTT. Its translation: CASSPQLFGGTSGDTQYF.

As to this clone: The junction does not match germline at one end; this may be a read error. The chain links TRBV11-1 to TRBJ2-7; weak D call: TRBD1 (5 bases). In germline, CDR1 is SGHAT, CDR2 FQDESV (reference sequence). The CDR3 consists of 13 residues. CDR3 nucleotides: TGTGCCAGCAGCACTCGTACAGGTCCTCCATGGGATTTC. Protein sequence: CASSTRTGPPWDF. Variable domain in full (rest from reference TRBV11-1 and TRBJ2-7): EAEVAQSPRYKITEKSQAVAFWCDPISGHATLYWYRQILGQGPELLVQFQDESVVDDSQLPKDRFSAERLKGVDSTLKIQPAELGDSAMYLCASSTRTGPPWDFGPGTRLTVT.

This sequence joins TRBV11-2 and TRBJ2-7; possible D gene TRBD1, 5 bases. Between the trimmed V and J ends, which lost 2 bases and 2 bases, there was a span of 10 bases. CDR1 SGHAT and CDR2 FQNNGV come from the germline V gene. The CDR3 runs 14 residues. CDR3 in amino acids: CASSLRGPPYEQYF. CDR3 bases: TGTGCCAGCAGCTTAAGGGGTCCCCCCTACGAGCAGTACTTC. Filled out from reference TRBV11-2 and TRBJ2-7, the complete variable domain reads EAGVAQSPRYKIIEKRQSVAFWCNPISGHATLYWYQQILGQGPKLLIQFQNNGVVDDSQLPKDRFSAERLKGVDSTLKIQPAKLEDSAVYLCASSLRGPPYEQYFGPGTRLTVT.

The rearrangement links TRBV11-2 to TRBJ2-5; D possibly corresponds to TRBD1 (6 bases). CDR3 size: 16 residues. Germline V gene sequence: CDR1 SGHAT, CDR2 FQNNGV. V dropped 2 bases and J dropped 4 bases, with 17 bases sitting between them. CDR3 coding DNA: TGTGCCAGCAGCTTAAGTGGACAGACGGCGGCAGAGACCCAGTACTTC. This translates into CASSLSGQTAAETQYF.

The J gene is TRBJ2-7, the V gene TRBV5-5; 8 bases agree with TRBD1. The ends lost 6 bases at V and 2 bases at J; junction bases unmatched: 10. Per the germline V gene, CDR1 is SGHKS and CDR2 is YYEKEE (reference sequence). This CDR3 contains 15 residues. The chain's CDR3 is CASNFPGQGAYEQYF. Here the CDR3 DNA reads TGTGCCAGCAACTTCCCCGGACAGGGCGCCTACGAGCAGTACTTC.

In its sample, this clone was seen once. The chain joins TRBV4-1 to TRBJ2-7; 11 bases align to TRBD1. After removal of 3 bases from V and 3 bases from J, the junction contained 7 bases not matched to a gene. The CDR3 runs to 16 residues. Germline CDR1 MGHRA, CDR2 YSYEKL. This CDR3 is CASSQGTGGYDYEQYF. The CDR3 DNA is TGCGCCAGCAGCCAGGGGACAGGGGGGTATGACTACGAGCAGTACTTC.

The rearrangement uses TRBV5-1 and TRBJ2-3; 8 nucleotides align to TRBD2. This CDR3 has 15 amino acids. From germline, CDR1 is SGHRS and CDR2 YFSETQ. The junction had 5 bases not matched to a gene; V was cut back by 1 base and J by 4 bases. The CDR3 bases are TGCGCCAGCAGCTTGTACGGGGGGGCCCCAGATACGCAGTATTTT. Its protein is CASSLYGGAPDTQYF.

This rearrangement joins TRBV4-2 to TRBJ2-7, with 7 bases that match TRBD2. V trimming: 1 base; J trimming: 0 bases; junction bases outside the gene matches: 3. This CDR3 contains 15 residues. Germline assignment: CDR1 LGHNA and CDR2 YNFKEQ. CDR3 amino acids: CASSQVGDYSYEQYF. The CDR3 nucleotides are TGTGCCAGCAGCCAAGTGGGGGACTACTCCTACGAGCAGTACTTC.

J is TRBJ1-4 and V is TRBV4-1; D is possibly TRBD1 (6 bases). V was clipped by 0 bases and J by 4 bases, with 15 bases between them. The CDR3 spans 17 residues. CDR1 and CDR2 from the germline V gene are MGHRA and YSYEKL. CDR3 DNA sequence: TGCGCCAGCAGCCAAGATCTTGTAGGACAGTTTAATGAAAAACTGTTTTTT. As protein: CASSQDLVGQFNEKLFF.

The rearrangement links TRBV6-4 to TRBJ2-1, with a tentative D call TRBD1 (5 bases). Germline CDR1 MRHNA, CDR2 SNTAGT. V dropped 3 bases and J dropped 0 bases, with 9 bases sitting between them. This CDR3 region has 15 residues. The CDR3 sequence: CASSEGESSYNEQFF. CDR3 nucleotide sequence: TGTGCCAGCAGTGAAGGGGAAAGCTCCTACAATGAGCAGTTCTTC.

V gene TRBV9 combines with J gene TRBJ2-2; 12 nucleotides align to TRBD2. This CDR3 has 18 residues. V trimming: 3 bases; J trimming: 4 bases; junction bases outside the gene matches: 10. Germline V gene sequence: CDR1 SGDLS, CDR2 YYNGEE. The CDR3 region is CASSGDPSGRARTGELFF. In DNA form, the CDR3 reads TGTGCCAGCAGCGGAGACCCTAGCGGGAGGGCCCGCACCGGGGAGCTGTTTTTT.

The rearrangement links TRBV6-1 to TRBJ1-5; TRBD1 agrees at 10 bases. This CDR3 contains 15 residues. Germline V lookup: CDR1 MNHNS, CDR2 SASEGT. V trimming: 5 bases; J trimming: 5 bases; junction bases outside the gene matches: 6. The CDR3 nucleotides are TGTGCCAGCAGTATAGACAGGGGGCGGGATCAGCCCCAGCATTTT. Its translation is CASSIDRGRDQPQHF.

In DNA form, the CDR3 reads TGTGCCAGCAGTGACCGGAACACCGGGGAGCTGTTTTTT. It is translated as CASSDRNTGELFF. V usage is TRBV6-4 and J usage is TRBJ2-2; D call uncertain. V shed 2 bases and J shed 1 base, with 2 bases lying between them. The CDR3 is 13 residues long. Germline lookup yields CDR1 MRHNA and CDR2 SNTAGT.

The gene calls are TRBV6-5 and TRBJ1-1, with 7 bases identical to TRBD1. The germline gives CDR1 MNHEY, CDR2 SVGAGI. The CDR3 is 13 residues long. Trimming took 6 bases from V and 1 from J; bases not matched to a gene: 2. The CDR3 reads CASSRGENTEAFF. The DNA of the CDR3 is TGTGCCAGCAGCAGGGGGGAGAACACTGAAGCTTTCTTT.

The chain employs TRBV5-1 and TRBJ2-2; maybe TRBD2 (6 bases). This CDR3 has 15 amino acids. Germline V gene data show CDR1 as SGHRS and CDR2 as YFSETQ. V dropped 7 bases and J dropped 0 bases, with 13 bases sitting between them. CDR3 DNA sequence: TGCGCCAGCCAGGTAGCGGCATCGAACACCGGGGAGCTGTTTTTT. Translating it yields CASQVAASNTGELFF.

This chain joins TRBV19 and TRBJ1-2; 7 positions agree with TRBD1. With V trimmed by 5 bases and J by 0 bases, 3 bases remained unmatched. Germline V lookup: CDR1 LNHDA, CDR2 SQIVND (reference sequence). The CDR3 spans 14 residues. The CDR3 DNA sequence: TGTGCCAGTAGTGAGGGACAGACTAACTATGGCTACACCTTC. Protein: CASSEGQTNYGYTF.

This clone turned up a few times. The J gene is TRBJ2-5, the V gene TRBV6-5; 7 bases are shared with TRBD1. There are 15 residues in the CDR3. Trimming at V came to 7 bases and at J to 5 bases, leaving 13 bases not matched to a gene. CDR1 is MNHEY and CDR2 is SVGAGI in the germline V gene. The DNA of the CDR3 is TGTGCCAGCATTCCCTCCAGGGGGTCAGGGGAGACCCAGTACTTC. Translating it yields CASIPSRGSGETQYF.

This chain uses TRBV10-1 with TRBJ2-1, with 8 bases matching TRBD2. V shed 0 bases, J shed 8 bases, and the junction held 6 bases outside the gene matches. The CDR3 sequence is 15 residues long. Germline V CDR1 and CDR2: WNHNN, SYGVQD (reference sequence). The CDR3 sequence: CASSESWTSIHEQFF. CDR3 coding DNA: TGCGCCAGCAGTGAGTCTTGGACTAGCATCCATGAGCAGTTCTTC.